Shown below are 9 T cell receptor beta chains from a single sample sequenced in a study of blood T cell repertoires in COVID-19 (dated by TCRdb to about 2020). Libraries were built with the immunoSEQ multiplex PCR assay. Not all clones reach the TCRdb copy of this immuneACCESS table, which keeps in-frame sequences only. Checked studies attribute under half of the gap to unresolved V genes and leave the rest unexplained. For this sample there are 150,000 to 200,000 clones; approximately 85% appear just once. Clones ranked in the top ten supply around 1.2% of the sample. The sequencing input was peripheral blood. The source of these receptors is a man between 60 and 70 years old who had recovered from COVID-19.

The J gene is TRBJ1-5, the V gene TRBV20-1; the D is unclear. In germline, CDR1 is DFQATT, CDR2 SNEGSKA (reference sequence). The V end was cut by 3 bases, the J end by 4 bases, with 16 bases between. The CDR3 totals 15 residues. The CDR3: CSASVTDPLNQPQHF. DNA of the CDR3: TGCAGTGCTAGTGTCACTGATCCTCTGAATCAGCCCCAGCATTTT.

V gene TRBV2 combines with J gene TRBJ2-2, with 9 bases that match TRBD1. CDR1 SNHLY and CDR2 FYNNEI come from the germline V gene. V lost 8 bases, J lost 6 bases, and 7 bases stayed unmatched. This CDR3 contains 14 residues. This CDR3 is CASGRTGDSGELFF. The CDR3 DNA sequence: TGTGCCAGCGGAAGGACAGGGGACTCCGGGGAGCTGTTTTTT.

This clone was seen just once. V usage is TRBV19 and J usage is TRBJ2-1; 9 nucleotides align to TRBD2. Unmatched junction bases numbered 4, after V lost 2 bases and J lost 5 bases. The germline CDR1 and CDR2 sequences are LNHDA and SQIVND (reference sequence). This CDR3 contains 15 residues. The CDR3 region has the DNA TGTGCCAGTAGTATATCCAGCGGGGGGCACAATGAGCAGTTCTTC. Its translation is CASSISSGGHNEQFF.

The chain recombines TRBV5-1 with TRBJ2-4, with D maybe TRBD1 (6 bases). This CDR3 region has 14 residues. Germline assignment: CDR1 SGHRS and CDR2 YFSETQ. V dropped 2 bases and J dropped 9 bases, with 15 bases sitting between them. The CDR3 DNA reads as TGCGCCAGCAGCTTTGGGACACCCGAAAGCATTCAGTACTTC. Translation gives CASSFGTPESIQYF.

The genes are TRBV27 and TRBJ1-2; a possible D gene is TRBD1 (6 bases). Germline V gene lookup returns CDR1 MNHEY and CDR2 SMNVEV (reference sequence). Trimming removed 5 bases from V and 0 bases from J, with 19 bases in between. The CDR3 is 17 residues long. CDR3 loop: CASSLTGTRATNYGYTF. CDR3 in DNA: TGTGCCAGCAGTCTCACCGGGACAAGGGCCACTAACTATGGCTACACCTTC.

About this clone itself: The junction departs from germline at one end; a sequencing error may be responsible. The chain is built from TRBV7-7 and TRBJ2-7, with D hard to call. This CDR3 comprises 13 residues. Germline assignment: CDR1 SSHAT and CDR2 FNYEAQ (reference sequence). The CDR3 DNA sequence: TGTGCTAGCAGCTTAGATGTAGCCCGGGAGCAGTACTTC. It encodes CASSLDVAREQYF.

This rearrangement joins TRBV6-1 to TRBJ2-5; TRBD1 aligns across 7 bases. This CDR3 contains 15 residues. Losses at the gene ends were 2 bases for V and 2 bases for J; bases not matched to a gene: 5. Germline lookup yields CDR1 MNHNS and CDR2 SASEGT. The CDR3 DNA is TGTGCCAGCAGTGAATTACAGGGGAAGCAAGAGACCCAGTACTTC. It translates to CASSELQGKQETQYF.

This clone was detected once. This chain links TRBV7-8 with TRBJ2-7, with 7 bases matching TRBD1. V lost 2 bases to trimming and J lost 3 bases; unmatched junction nucleotides: 1. The CDR3 runs to 13 residues. CDR1 and CDR2 (germline): SGHVS, FQNEAQ. The CDR3 sequence: CASSLRQGYEQYF. The CDR3 region has the DNA TGTGCCAGCAGCTTAAGACAGGGCTACGAGCAGTACTTC.

V gene TRBV11-2 combines with J gene TRBJ2-5, with 9 bases lining up with TRBD2. This CDR3 is built from 15 residues. Germline values: CDR1 SGHAT, CDR2 FQNNGV. Unmatched junction bases numbered 3, after V lost 1 base and J lost 3 bases. The CDR3 nucleotides are TGTGCCAGCAGCTTAGTTCTAGCGGGGAAAGAGACCCAGTACTTC. This gives the protein CASSLVLAGKETQYF.